The clone carrying this TCR beta chain was seen a handful of times. Its antigen is currently unknown. The record originates from a study of T cells in Graves' hyperthyroidism and ophthalmopathy. Germline CDR1 reads ENHRY; CDR2 reads SYGVKD. V lost 6 bases and J lost 0; bases outside the gene matches: 7. This CDR3 is built from 16 residues. The study, taken as a whole, reports: Ophthalmopathy was identified by the model a median approximately 6.9 months ahead of onset.

A sample of blood taken at first hyperthyroidism diagnosis preceded any ophthalmopathy symptoms. The CDR3 regions of TCR beta were amplified from RNA transcripts. HTBI primers drove first-round RT-PCR of the TCR CDR3. Each CDR3 protein is one row after TCRdb ran MiXCR on the multiplex PCR reads. The sample contains around 700,000 distinct CDR3 sequences, around 20% of which appear only once. Sequencing was done on a sample of blood. The TCR originated in a woman in her fifties or sixties with Graves' hyperthyroidism that later progressed to Graves' ophthalmopathy. V usage is TRBV10-3 and J usage is TRBJ1-2; 10 bases match TRBD1. CDR3 loop: CAISGDRGTTNYGYTF. The CDR3 DNA follows: TGTGCCATCAGCGGGGACAGGGGAACGACTAACTATGGCTACACCTTC.